This record concerns one T cell receptor (beta chain) sequence. Antigen specificity is unknown. Second-dose intervals near 4 or 12 weeks were combined. This sample was taken from a study of T cell responses to AZD1222 COVID-19 vaccine. Findings and caveats of the study: CD4 TCRs linked to vaccination spanned spike, dominating at 160-218 and 743-854. Only a handful of AZD1222 recipients, several in all, had baseline seropositivity.

Here immunoSEQ multiplex PCR was the method, and the copy in TCRdb shows in-frame clones only, minus some. The sample includes about 120,000 clones, roughly 93% of them seen just once. The sequencing used peripheral blood, collected 28 days after the second AZD1222 dose. The origin of this receptor is an adult who received the AZD1222 COVID-19 vaccine.

CDR3 in DNA: TGTGCCAGCAGCTCGGTCCCGACAGGTGCAACTAATGAAAAACTGTTTTTT. Its protein is CASSSVPTGATNEKLFF. This chain joins TRBV5-4 and TRBJ1-4; weak D call: TRBD1 (6 bases). This CDR3 region has 17 residues. V shed 3 bases and J shed 0 bases, with 15 bases lying between them. Germline V gene sequence: CDR1 SGHNT, CDR2 YYREEE (reference sequence).